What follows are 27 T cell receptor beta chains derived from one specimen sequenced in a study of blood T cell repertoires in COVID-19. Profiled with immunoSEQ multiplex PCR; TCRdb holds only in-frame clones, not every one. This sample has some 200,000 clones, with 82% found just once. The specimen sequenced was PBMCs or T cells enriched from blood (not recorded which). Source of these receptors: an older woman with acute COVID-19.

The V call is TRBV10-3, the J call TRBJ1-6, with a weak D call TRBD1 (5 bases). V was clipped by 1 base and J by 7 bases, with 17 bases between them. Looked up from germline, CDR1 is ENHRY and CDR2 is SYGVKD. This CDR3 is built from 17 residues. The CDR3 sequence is CAISEFRGGEYNSPLHF. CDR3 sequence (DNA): TGTGCCATCAGTGAGTTCCGAGGAGGGGAGTACAATTCACCCCTCCACTTT.

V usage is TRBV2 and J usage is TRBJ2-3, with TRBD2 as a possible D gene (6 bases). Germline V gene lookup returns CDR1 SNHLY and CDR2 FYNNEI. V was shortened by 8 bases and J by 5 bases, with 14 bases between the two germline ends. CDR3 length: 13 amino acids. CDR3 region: CASETGVGDTQYF. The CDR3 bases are TGTGCCAGCGAGACGGGGGTTGGAGATACGCAGTATTTT. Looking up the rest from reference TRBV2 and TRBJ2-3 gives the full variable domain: EPEVTQTPSHQVTQMGQEVILRCVPISNHLYFYWYRQILGQKVEFLVSFYNNEISEKSEIFDDQFSVERPDGSNFTLKIRSTKLEDSAMYFCASETGVGDTQYFGPGTRLTVL.

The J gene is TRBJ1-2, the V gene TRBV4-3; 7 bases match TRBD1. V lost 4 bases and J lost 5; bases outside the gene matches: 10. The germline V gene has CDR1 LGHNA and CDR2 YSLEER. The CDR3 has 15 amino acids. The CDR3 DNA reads TGCGCCAGCAGCCCTGAAGGGGGCGCCGGGTATGGCTACACCTTC. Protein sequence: CASSPEGGAGYGYTF.

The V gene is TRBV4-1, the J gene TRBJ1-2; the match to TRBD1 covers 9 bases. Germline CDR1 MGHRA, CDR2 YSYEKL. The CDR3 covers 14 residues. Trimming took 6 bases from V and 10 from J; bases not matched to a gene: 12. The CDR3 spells CASRTGTGSLDYTF. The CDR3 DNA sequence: TGCGCCAGCAGAACCGGGACAGGGAGCTTGGACTACACCTTC.

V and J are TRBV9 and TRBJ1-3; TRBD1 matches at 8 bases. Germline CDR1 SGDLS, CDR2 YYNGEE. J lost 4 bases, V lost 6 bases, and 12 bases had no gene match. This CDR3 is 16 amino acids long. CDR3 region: CASTQGDRNRGNTIYF. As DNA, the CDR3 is TGTGCCAGCACTCAGGGGGACAGGAACCGAGGAAACACCATATATTTT.

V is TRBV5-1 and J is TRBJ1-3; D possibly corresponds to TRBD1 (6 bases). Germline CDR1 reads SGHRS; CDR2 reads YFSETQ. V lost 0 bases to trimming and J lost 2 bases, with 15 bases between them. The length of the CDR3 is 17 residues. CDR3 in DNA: TGCGCCAGCAGCTTGGGAACCACAGGGTCGGCTGGAAACACCATATATTTT. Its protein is CASSLGTTGSAGNTIYF.

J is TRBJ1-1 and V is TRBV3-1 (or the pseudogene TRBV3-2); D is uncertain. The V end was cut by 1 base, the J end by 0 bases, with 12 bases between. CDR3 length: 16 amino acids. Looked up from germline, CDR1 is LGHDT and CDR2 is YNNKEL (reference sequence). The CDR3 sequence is CASSQVARYMNTEAFF. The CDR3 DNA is TGTGCCAGCAGCCAAGTCGCCAGATATATGAACACTGAAGCTTTCTTT.

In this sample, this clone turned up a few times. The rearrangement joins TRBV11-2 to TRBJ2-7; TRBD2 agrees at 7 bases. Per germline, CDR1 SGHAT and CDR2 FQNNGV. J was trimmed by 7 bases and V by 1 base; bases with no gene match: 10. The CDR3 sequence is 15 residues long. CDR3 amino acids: CASSLAGFMRGEQYV. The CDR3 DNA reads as TGTGCCAGCAGCTTAGCGGGGTTTATGCGGGGGGAGCAGTACGTC.

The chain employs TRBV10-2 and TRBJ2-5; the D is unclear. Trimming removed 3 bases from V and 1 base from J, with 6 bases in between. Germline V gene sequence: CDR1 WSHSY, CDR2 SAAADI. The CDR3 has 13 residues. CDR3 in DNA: TGCGCCAGCAGTGATCCGAGCCAAGAGACCCAGTACTTC. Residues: CASSDPSQETQYF.

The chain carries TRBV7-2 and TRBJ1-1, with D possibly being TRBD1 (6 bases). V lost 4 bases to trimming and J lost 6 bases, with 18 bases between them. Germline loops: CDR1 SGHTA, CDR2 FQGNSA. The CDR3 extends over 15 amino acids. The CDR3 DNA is TGTGCCAGCAGCTCCCGCCCCGGACAGCTATCTGAAGCTTTCTTT. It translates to CASSSRPGQLSEAFF.

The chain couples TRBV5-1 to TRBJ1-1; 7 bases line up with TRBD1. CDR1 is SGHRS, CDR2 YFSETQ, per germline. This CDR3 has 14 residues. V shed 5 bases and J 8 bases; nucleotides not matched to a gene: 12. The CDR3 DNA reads TGCGCCAGCAGTCCGGACCCCGGGACAGACGAAGCTTTCTTT. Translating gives CASSPDPGTDEAFF. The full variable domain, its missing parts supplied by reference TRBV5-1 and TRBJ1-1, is KAGVTQTPRYLIKTRGQQVTLSCSPISGHRSVSWYQQTPGQGLQFLFEYFSETQRNKGNFPGRFSGRQFSNSRSEMNVSTLELGDSALYLCASSPDPGTDEAFFGQGTRLTVV.

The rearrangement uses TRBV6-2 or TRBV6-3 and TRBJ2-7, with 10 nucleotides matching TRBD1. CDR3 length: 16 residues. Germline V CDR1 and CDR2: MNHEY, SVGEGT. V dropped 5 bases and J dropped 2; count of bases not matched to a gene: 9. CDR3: CASSKPGTGVTYEQYV. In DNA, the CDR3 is TGTGCCAGCAGTAAACCCGGGACAGGGGTAACCTACGAGCAGTACGTC.

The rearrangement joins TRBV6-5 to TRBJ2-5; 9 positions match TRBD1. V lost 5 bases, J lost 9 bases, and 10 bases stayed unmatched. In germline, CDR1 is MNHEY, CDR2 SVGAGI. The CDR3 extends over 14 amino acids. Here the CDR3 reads CASSPGQGPKAQYF. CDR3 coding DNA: TGTGCCAGCAGTCCCGGACAGGGGCCGAAGGCCCAGTACTTC.

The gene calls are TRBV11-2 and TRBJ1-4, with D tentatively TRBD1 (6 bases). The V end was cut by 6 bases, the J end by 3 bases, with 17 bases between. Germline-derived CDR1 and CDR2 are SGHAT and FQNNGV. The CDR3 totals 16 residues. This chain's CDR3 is CASRALSQGSNEKLFF. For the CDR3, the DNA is TGTGCCAGCAGGGCCTTATCACAGGGTTCTAATGAAAAACTGTTTTTT.

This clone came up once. For the CDR3, the DNA is TGTGCCATCAGTGAGTCTACTAGCGGGAGATACAATGAGCAGTTCTTC. Residues: CAISESTSGRYNEQFF. The J gene is TRBJ2-1, the V gene TRBV10-3, with TRBD2 matching over 11 bases. The CDR3 length is 16 residues. Per germline, CDR1 ENHRY and CDR2 SYGVKD. The junction had 2 bases not matched to a gene; V was cut back by 0 bases and J by 4 bases.

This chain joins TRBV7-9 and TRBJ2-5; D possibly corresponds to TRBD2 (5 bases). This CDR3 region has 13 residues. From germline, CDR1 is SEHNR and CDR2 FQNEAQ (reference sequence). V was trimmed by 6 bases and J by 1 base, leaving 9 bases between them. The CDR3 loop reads CASRLAVQETQYF. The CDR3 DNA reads TGTGCCAGCAGGCTAGCAGTCCAAGAGACCCAGTACTTC.

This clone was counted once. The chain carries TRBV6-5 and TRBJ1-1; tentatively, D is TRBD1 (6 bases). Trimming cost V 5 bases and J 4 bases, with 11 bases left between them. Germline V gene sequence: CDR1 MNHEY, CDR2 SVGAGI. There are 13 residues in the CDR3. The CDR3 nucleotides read TGTGCCAGCAGTCATACAGGGAGCACTGAAGCTTTCTTT. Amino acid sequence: CASSHTGSTEAFF.

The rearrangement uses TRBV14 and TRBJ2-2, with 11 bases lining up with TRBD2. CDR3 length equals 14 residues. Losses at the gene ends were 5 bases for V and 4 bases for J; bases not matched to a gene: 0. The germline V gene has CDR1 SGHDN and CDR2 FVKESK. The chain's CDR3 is CASSGLAGTGELFF. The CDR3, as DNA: TGTGCCAGCAGCGGACTAGCGGGCACCGGGGAGCTGTTTTTT.

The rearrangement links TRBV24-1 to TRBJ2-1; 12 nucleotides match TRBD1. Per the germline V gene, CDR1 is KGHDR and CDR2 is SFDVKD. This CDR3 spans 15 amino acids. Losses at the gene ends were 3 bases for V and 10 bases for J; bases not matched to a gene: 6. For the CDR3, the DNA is TGTGCCACCAGTGATCCCGGGACAGGGGGCTGGGAGCAGTTCTTC. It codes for CATSDPGTGGWEQFF.

CDR3 DNA: TGTGCCAGCAGCCCCGGCTCAGCGGGTGAAAAACTGTTTTTT. Translation: CASSPGSAGEKLFF. This chain connects TRBV11-2 to TRBJ1-4; D not resolved. V lost 5 bases, J lost 7 bases, and 14 bases lay in between. Germline V CDR1 and CDR2: SGHAT, FQNNGV. The CDR3 is 14 amino acids.

CDR3 nucleotides: TGTGCCAGCAGCGCGGGACTAGTTTATACCGGGGAGCTGTTTTTT. This gives the protein CASSAGLVYTGELFF. This chain uses TRBV9 with TRBJ2-2; 8 bases agree with TRBD2. The germline V gene encodes CDR1 SGDLS and CDR2 YYNGEE. The CDR3 has 15 residues. J gave up 5 bases and V 3 bases, and 6 bases lay outside the gene matches. The entire variable domain, with the rest obtained from reference TRBV9 and TRBJ2-2, is as follows: DSGVTQTPKHLITATGQRVTLRCSPRSGDLSVYWYQQSLDQGLQFLIQYYNGEERAKGNILERFSAQQFPDLHSELNLSSLELGDSALYFCASSAGLVYTGELFFGEGSRLTVL.

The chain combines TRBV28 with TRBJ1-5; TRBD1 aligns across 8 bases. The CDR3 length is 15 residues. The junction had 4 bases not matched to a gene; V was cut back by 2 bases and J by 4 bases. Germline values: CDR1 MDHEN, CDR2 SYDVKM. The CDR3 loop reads CASSLSDRGNQPQHF. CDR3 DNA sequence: TGTGCCAGCAGTTTAAGTGACAGGGGTAATCAGCCCCAGCATTTT.

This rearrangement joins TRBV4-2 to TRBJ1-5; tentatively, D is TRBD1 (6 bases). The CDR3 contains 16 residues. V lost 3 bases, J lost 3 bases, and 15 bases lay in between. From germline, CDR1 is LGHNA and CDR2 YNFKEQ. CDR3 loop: CASSQATGTYNQPQHF. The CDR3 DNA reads TGTGCCAGCAGCCAGGCAACCGGGACATACAATCAGCCCCAGCATTTT.

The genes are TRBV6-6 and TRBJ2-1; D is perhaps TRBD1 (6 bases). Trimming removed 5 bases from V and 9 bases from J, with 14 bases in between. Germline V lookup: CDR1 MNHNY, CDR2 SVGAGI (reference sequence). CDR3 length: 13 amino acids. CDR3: CASSNRDTGEQFF. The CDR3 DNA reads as TGTGCCAGCAGTAACCGGGACACCGGTGAGCAGTTCTTC.

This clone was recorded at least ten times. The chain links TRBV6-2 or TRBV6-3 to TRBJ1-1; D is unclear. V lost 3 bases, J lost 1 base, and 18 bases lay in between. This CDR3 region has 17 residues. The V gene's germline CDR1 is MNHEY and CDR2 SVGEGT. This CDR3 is CASSYGRLRETNTEAFF. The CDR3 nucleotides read TGTGCCAGCAGTTATGGAAGGTTGCGGGAGACGAACACTGAAGCTTTCTTT.

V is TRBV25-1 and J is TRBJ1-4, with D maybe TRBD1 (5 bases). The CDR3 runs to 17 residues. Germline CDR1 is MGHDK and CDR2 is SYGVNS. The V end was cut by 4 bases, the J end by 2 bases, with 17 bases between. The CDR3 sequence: CASSALRARGTNEKLFF. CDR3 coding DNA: TGTGCCAGCAGTGCATTGCGGGCCCGGGGGACTAATGAAAAACTGTTTTTT. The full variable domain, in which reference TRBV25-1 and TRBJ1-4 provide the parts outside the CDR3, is EADIYQTPRYLVIGTGKKITLECSQTMGHDKMYWYQQDPGMELHLIHYSYGVNSTEKGDLSSESTVSRIRTEHFPLTLESARPSHTSQYLCASSALRARGTNEKLFFGSGTQLSVL.

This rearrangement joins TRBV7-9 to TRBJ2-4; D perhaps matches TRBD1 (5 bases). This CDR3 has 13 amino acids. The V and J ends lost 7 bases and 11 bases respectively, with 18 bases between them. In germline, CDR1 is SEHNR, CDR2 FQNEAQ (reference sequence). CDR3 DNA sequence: TGTGCCAGCACCATATCGGAGCTAGGGGTTCAGTACTTC. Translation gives CASTISELGVQYF.